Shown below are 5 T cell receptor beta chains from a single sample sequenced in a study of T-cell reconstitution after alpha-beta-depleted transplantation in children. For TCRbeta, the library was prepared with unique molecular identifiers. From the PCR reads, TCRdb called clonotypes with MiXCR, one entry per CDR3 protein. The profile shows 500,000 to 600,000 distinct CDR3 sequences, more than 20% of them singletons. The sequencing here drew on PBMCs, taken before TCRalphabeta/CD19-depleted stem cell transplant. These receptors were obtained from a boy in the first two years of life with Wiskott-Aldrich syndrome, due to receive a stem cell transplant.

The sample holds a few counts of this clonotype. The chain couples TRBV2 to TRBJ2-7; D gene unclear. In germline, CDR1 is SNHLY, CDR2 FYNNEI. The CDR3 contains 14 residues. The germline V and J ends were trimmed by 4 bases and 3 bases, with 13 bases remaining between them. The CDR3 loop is CASSVDSSVYEQYF. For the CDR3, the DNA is TGTGCCAGCAGTGTTGATAGCAGCGTCTACGAGCAGTACTTC.

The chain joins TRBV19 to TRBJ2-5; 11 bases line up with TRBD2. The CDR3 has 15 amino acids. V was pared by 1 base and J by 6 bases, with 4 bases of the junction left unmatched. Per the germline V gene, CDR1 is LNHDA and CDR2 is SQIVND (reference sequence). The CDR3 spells CASSIVLAGEQTQYF. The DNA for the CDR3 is TGTGCCAGTAGTATAGTACTAGCGGGGGAGCAGACCCAGTACTTC.

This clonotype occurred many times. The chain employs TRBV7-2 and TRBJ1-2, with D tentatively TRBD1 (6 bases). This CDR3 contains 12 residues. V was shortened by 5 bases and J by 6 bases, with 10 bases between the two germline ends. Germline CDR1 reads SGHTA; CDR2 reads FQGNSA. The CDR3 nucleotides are TGTGCCAGCAGCCCACGGACAGATGGCTACACCTTC. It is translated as CASSPRTDGYTF.

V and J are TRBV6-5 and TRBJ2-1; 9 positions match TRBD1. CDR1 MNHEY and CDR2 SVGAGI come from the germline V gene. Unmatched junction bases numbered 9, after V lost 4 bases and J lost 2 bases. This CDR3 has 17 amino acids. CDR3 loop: CASSLGQGAITYNEQFF. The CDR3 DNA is TGTGCCAGCAGTTTGGGACAGGGAGCCATAACCTACAATGAGCAGTTCTTC.

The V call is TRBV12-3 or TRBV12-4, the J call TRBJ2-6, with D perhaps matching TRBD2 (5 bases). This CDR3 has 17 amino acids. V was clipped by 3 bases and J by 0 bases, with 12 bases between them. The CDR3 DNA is TGTGCCAGCAGTTTCGGGGTGGGCGACTCTGGGGCCAACGTCCTGACTTTC. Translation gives CASSFGVGDSGANVLTF.